This T cell receptor (beta chain) was recorded in a study of regulatory T cells in long-lasting Graves disease. The sample's time point: newly diagnosed GD, antithyroid drugs for less than 3 months. PBMC-derived RNA was used for the TCR library. The CDR3 has 13 residues. Germline values: CDR1 SGHDN, CDR2 FVKESK. In building TCR beta libraries, iRepertoire HTBI primers were used together with Arm-PCR of CDR3 regions. TCRdb re-analysed the multiplex PCR reads in MiXCR, keeping a single row per CDR3 protein. This table holds under 300,000 distinct CDR3 sequences, just over 20% found once. The sample holds one count of this clonotype. This likely came from a read error, as a far larger clone is one base away.

The sample here was peripheral blood mononuclear cells (PBMCs), taken at new diagnosis, from a patient treated with antithyroid drugs. The source is a female donor with Graves disease. The chain recombines TRBV14 with TRBJ2-1; tentative D call: TRBD2 (6 bases). The J call may be incorrect, as the DNA end agrees better with TRBJ2-5. In nucleotides, the CDR3 is TGTGCCGGCAGCAGGACTATGGGCGAGACCCAGTACTTC. Protein sequence: CAGSRTMGETQYF.